This TCR beta chain derives from a study of radiotherapy plus CTLA-4 blockade in lung cancer. This CDR3 is 16 amino acids long. Germline V gene data show CDR1 as SGHNT and CDR2 as YYREEE (reference sequence). J was trimmed by 1 base and V by 2 bases; bases with no gene match: 6. Overall study results and limits: The authors reported that early blood T cell clone dynamics, with interferon-beta, best predicted response.

Assay used: immunoSEQ multiplex PCR; TCRdb lists only in-frame clones, some missing. The sample holds more than 95,000 clones, roughly 79% seen once. About this clone itself: The antigen is not known.

The sequence derives from a human donor with non-small cell lung cancer who had a partial response to radiotherapy plus ipilimumab. Some clones in this sample may be carry-over from other donors' samples. The chain uses TRBV5-4 and TRBJ2-5, with 9 positions matching TRBD1. The specimen comprised peripheral blood, sampled from a patient treated with radiotherapy plus ipilimumab. The CDR3 bases are TGTGCCAGCAGCTTCTACAGGGGGCAGGGCCAAGAGACCCAGTACTTC. Protein: CASSFYRGQGQETQYF.